The clone carrying this T cell receptor (beta chain) was counted many times. What it binds is not known. This entry is derived from a study of T cell repertoires in cytomegalovirus infection. Trimming took 5 bases from V and 4 from J, leaving 12 bases between them. The CDR3 consists of 14 residues. TCRdb reprocessed the reads via MiXCR and lists one record per CDR3 protein. The sample contains about 310,000 distinct CDR3 sequences, approximately 25% of which appear only once. Overall study findings and caveats: There were carriers of CMV plus the relevant HLA, and cumulative public TCR beta family frequency identified them.

The V and J genes are TRBV12-3 or TRBV12-4 and TRBJ2-1; D is perhaps TRBD2 (5 bases). This clonotype was obtained from a human donor in good health (CMV status not recorded). Some clones in this sample may be carry-over from other donors' samples. The source material was cultured PBMCs, sampled from culture after CMV antigen stimulation. CDR3 sequence reads: CASSPTSSYNEQFF. In DNA form, the CDR3 reads TGTGCCAGCAGTCCTACTAGTTCATACAATGAGCAGTTCTTC.